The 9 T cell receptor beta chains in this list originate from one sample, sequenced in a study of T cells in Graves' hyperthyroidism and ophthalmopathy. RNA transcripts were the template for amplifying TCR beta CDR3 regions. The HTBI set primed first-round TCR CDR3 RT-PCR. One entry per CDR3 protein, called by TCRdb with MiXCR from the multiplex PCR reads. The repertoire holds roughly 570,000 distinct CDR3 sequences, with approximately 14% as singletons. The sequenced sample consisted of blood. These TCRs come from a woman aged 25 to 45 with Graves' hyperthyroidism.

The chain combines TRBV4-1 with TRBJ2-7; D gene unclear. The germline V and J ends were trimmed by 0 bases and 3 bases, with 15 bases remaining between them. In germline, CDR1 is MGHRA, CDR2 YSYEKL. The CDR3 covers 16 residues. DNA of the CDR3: TGCGCCAGCAGCCAAGATAAACAGCCCAGGAACTACGAGCAGTACTTC. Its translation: CASSQDKQPRNYEQYF.

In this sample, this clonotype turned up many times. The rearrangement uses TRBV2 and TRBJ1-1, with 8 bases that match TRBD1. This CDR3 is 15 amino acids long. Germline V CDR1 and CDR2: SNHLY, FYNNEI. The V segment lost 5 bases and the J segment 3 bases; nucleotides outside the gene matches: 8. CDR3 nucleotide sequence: TGTGCCAGCAGTAAAACAGGGGGGGAGGACACTGAAGCTTTCTTT. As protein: CASSKTGGEDTEAFF.

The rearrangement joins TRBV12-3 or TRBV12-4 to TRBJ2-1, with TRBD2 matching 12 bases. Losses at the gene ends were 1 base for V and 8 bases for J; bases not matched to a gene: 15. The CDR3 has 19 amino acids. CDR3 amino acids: CASSLVRRGLAGGRHEQFF. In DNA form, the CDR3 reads TGTGCCAGCAGTTTAGTTCGTCGGGGGCTAGCGGGAGGGCGGCATGAGCAGTTCTTC.

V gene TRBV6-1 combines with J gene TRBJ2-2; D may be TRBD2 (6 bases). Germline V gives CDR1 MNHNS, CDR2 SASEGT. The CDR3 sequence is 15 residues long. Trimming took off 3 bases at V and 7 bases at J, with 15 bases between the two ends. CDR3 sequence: CASSDQTRVGGELFF. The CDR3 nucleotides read TGTGCCAGCAGTGATCAGACTAGAGTTGGCGGGGAGCTGTTTTTT.

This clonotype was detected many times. The CDR3 region has the DNA TGTGCCAGCACCCGACTAGGGGGCCAAGAGACCCAGTACTTC. It encodes CASTRLGGQETQYF. V is TRBV7-2 and J is TRBJ2-5; tentatively, D is TRBD1 or TRBD2 (6 bases each). The CDR3 runs to 14 residues. Trimming left V 7 bases short and J 1 base short, with 13 bases between. Germline CDR1 and CDR2: SGHTA and FQGNSA.

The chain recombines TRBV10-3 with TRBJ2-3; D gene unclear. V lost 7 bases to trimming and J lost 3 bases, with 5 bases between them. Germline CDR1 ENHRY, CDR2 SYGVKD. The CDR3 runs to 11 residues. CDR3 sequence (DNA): TGTGCCATCACTCAAACAGATACGCAGTATTTT. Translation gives CAITQTDTQYF.

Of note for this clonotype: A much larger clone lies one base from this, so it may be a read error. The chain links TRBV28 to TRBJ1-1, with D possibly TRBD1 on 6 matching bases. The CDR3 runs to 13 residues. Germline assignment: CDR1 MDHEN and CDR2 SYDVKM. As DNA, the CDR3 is TGTGCCAGCAGTTTATCCCTATGGACAGAAGCTTCCTTT. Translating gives CASSLSLWTEASF.

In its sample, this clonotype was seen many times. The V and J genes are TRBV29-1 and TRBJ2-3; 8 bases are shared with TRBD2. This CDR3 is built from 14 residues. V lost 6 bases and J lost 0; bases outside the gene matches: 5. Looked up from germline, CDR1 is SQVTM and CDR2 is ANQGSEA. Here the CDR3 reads CSVTTSGSTDTQYF. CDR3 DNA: TGCAGCGTAACAACTAGCGGCAGCACAGATACGCAGTATTTT.

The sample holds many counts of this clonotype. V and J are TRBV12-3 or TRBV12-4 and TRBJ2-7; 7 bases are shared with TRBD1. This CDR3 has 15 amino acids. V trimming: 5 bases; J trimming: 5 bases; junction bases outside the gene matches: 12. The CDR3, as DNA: TGTGCCAGCAGTAAACCGGGGACAGCTAATAACGAGCAGTACTTC. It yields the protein CASSKPGTANNEQYF.